This TCR beta chain was documented in a study of identical twins' blood T cells. TCR cDNA libraries were made from RNA using a previously described, modified protocol. TCRdb used MiXCR to reprocess the 5' RACE reads, holding one entry per CDR3 protein. Here the sample spans roughly 380,000 distinct CDR3 sequences, about 28% being singletons. V was pared by 1 base and J by 7 bases, with 14 bases between. CDR3 size: 14 residues. Germline CDR1 is SEHNR and CDR2 is FQNEAQ (reference sequence). Specimen: PBMCs. This sequence was found in a woman aged 18-49 years in good health. The V and J genes are TRBV7-9 and TRBJ2-7; D is uncertain. CDR3 protein: CASSLDRAPGEQYF. CDR3 in DNA: TGTGCCAGCAGCTTAGATCGAGCCCCGGGTGAGCAGTACTTC.